The entry below gives a single T cell receptor beta chain sequence along with its context. This sample was taken from a study of CD8 T cells in Susac syndrome. RNA, at about 0.45 to 1 ug, was reverse transcribed with random hexamers. TCRdb recomputed calls from the immunoSEQ multiplex PCR reads with MiXCR, one row per CDR3 protein. Of about 69,000 distinct CDR3 sequences in the sample, 85% to 95% were seen once. The TCR originated in a human donor in good health. Sequenced sample: CD8+ T cells from PBMCs.

The CDR3 loop is CASSYSSTDTQYF. The CDR3 DNA is TGTGCCAGCAGTTACTCGAGTACAGATACGCAGTATTTT. The J gene is TRBJ2-3, the V gene TRBV6-2 or TRBV6-3; no firm D call. The V and J ends lost 0 bases and 3 bases respectively, with 4 bases between them. From germline, CDR1 is MNHEY and CDR2 SVGEGT. This CDR3 is built from 13 residues.